The entry that follows covers one TCR beta chain sequence. Its specificity is unknown. The junction and the germline gene differ at one end; a read error may be behind it. Starting from 500 ng of total RNA, TCR beta cDNA was produced with a primer in the constant region. Sequencing libraries for TCR beta derived from three nested multiplex PCR rounds that used slightly modified ARM-PCR. A C-beta reverse primer and TRBV1-TRBV30 forward primers served in each of the first two PCR rounds, at approximately 10 cycles apiece. TCRdb independently ran MiXCR on the multiplex PCR reads; one entry per CDR3 protein. The sample carries over 250,000 distinct CDR3 sequences, 50% to 60% recorded once. Unsorted whole blood yielded the blood RNA, and germline DNA was also extracted. This entry is derived from a study of tumor-infiltrating lymphocytes in primary liver carcinoma. Study conclusions and caveats: Tumor-adjacent and tumor-blood pairs shared less of their repertoires than tumor region pairs shared. The study used bulk unsorted samples and so did not compare CD4+ and CD8+ repertoires.

Germline V gene lookup returns CDR1 SEHNR and CDR2 FQNEAQ (reference sequence). The CDR3 totals 18 residues. The sample taken for sequencing was peripheral blood. The sequence came from a woman in her twenties or thirties with primary liver carcinoma and hepatitis B virus infection. The chain is built from TRBV7-9 and TRBJ2-2, with 10 bases lining up with TRBD1. The chain's CDR3 is CASSLFSPGQGSTGELLF. DNA for the CDR3: TGTGCCAGCAGCTTGTTTAGCCCGGGACAGGGGAGCACCGGGGAGCTGTTGTTT.